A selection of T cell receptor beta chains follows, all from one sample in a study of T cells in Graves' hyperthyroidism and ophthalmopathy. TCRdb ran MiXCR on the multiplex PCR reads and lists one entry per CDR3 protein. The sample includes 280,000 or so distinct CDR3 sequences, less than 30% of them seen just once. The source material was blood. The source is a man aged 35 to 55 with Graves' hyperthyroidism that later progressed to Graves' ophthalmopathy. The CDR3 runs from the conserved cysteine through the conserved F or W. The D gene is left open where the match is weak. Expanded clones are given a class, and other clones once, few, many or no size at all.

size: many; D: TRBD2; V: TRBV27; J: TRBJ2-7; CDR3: CASGLGSGSSYEQYF; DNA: TGTGCCAGCGGCTTGGGCAGCGGGAGCTCCTACGAGCAGTACTTC
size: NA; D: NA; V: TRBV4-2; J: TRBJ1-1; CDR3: CASSPPPGTKNTEAFF; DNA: TGTGCCAGCAGCCCCCCCCCCGGGACAAAGAACACTGAAGCTTTCTTT
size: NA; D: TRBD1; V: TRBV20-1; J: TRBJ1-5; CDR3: CSARTGNSNQPQHF; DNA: TGCAGTGCCAGGACAGGGAATAGCAATCAGCCCCAGCATTTT
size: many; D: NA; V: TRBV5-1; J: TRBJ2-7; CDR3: CASSADNYEQYF; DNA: TGCGCCAGCAGCGCGGACAACTACGAGCAGTACTTC
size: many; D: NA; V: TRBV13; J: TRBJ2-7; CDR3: CASSGRGRYEQYF; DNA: TGTGCCAGCAGTGGCAGGGGGAGGTACGAGCAGTACTTC
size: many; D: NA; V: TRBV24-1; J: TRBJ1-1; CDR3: CATSDFHRGQSNTEAFF; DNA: TGTGCCACCAGTGATTTCCACAGAGGACAATCGAACACTGAAGCTTTCTTT
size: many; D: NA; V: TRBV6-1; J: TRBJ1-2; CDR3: CASSEAGTERGYTF; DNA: TGTGCCAGCAGTGAGGCAGGGACGGAGAGGGGCTACACCTTC
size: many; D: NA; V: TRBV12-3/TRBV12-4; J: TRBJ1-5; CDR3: CASSSTWDQPQHF; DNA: TGTGCCAGCAGTTCGACATGGGATCAGCCCCAGCATTTT
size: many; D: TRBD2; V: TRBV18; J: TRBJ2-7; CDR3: CASSEGLAGVEQYF; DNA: TGTGCCAGCTCCGAGGGACTAGCGGGAGTCGAGCAGTACTTC
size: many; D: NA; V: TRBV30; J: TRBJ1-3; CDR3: CAWSVLLGNTIYF; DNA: TGTGCCTGGAGTGTACTTCTTGGAAACACCATATATTTT
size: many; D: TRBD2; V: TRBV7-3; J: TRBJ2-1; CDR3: CASSLIGGSSYNEQFF; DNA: TGTGCCAGCAGCTTAATAGGCGGGAGCTCCTACAATGAGCAGTTCTTC
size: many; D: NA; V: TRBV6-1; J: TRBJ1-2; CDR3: CASSEGRKSGYTF; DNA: TGTGCCAGCAGTGAAGGGCGGAAAAGCGGCTACACCTTC
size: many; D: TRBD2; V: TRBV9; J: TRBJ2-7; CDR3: CASSVAVSGSYHEQYF; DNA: TGTGCCAGCAGCGTAGCTGTTAGCGGGAGTTACCACGAGCAGTACTTC
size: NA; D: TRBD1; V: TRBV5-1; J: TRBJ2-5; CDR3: CASSLSGTGGQETQYF; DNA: TGCGCCAGCAGCTTGTCCGGGACAGGGGGACAAGAGACCCAGTACTTC
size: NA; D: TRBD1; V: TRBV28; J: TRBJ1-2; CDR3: CASRATGGRFYGYTF; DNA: TGTGCCAGCAGGGCGACAGGGGGGCGGTTCTATGGCTACACCTTC